The source of this T cell receptor (beta chain) is a study of blood T cell repertoires in COVID-19. Study-level information: Acute and convalescent COVID-19 samples came from the United States, Italy and Spain. Sample material is recorded as cDNA or gDNA derived from T cells, B-cell-depleted T cells, or PBMCs.

V lost 2 bases to trimming and J lost 5 bases, with 9 bases between them. The CDR3 contains 13 residues. The V gene's germline CDR1 is MRHNA and CDR2 SNTAGT. Seattle's cohort entered during active infection and was followed longitudinally. In the source study's methods: Reference gene primer amplification yielded estimated nucleated cell counts. Here immunoSEQ multiplex PCR was the method, and the copy in TCRdb shows in-frame clones only, minus some. For V, J and clone size, that table is used; D and trimming come from the DNA. The table lists about 70,000 clones, 65% to 90% of them singletons, with under 7.5% in the top ten.

The receptor was isolated from a man aged 25-45 years with COVID-19, enrolled during active disease. V and J are TRBV6-4 and TRBJ1-1; tentative D call: TRBD1 (5 bases). The specimen sequenced was peripheral blood. This chain's CDR3 is CASSDGDSTEAFF. As DNA, the CDR3 is TGTGCCAGCAGTGACGGGGACTCAACTGAAGCTTTCTTT.